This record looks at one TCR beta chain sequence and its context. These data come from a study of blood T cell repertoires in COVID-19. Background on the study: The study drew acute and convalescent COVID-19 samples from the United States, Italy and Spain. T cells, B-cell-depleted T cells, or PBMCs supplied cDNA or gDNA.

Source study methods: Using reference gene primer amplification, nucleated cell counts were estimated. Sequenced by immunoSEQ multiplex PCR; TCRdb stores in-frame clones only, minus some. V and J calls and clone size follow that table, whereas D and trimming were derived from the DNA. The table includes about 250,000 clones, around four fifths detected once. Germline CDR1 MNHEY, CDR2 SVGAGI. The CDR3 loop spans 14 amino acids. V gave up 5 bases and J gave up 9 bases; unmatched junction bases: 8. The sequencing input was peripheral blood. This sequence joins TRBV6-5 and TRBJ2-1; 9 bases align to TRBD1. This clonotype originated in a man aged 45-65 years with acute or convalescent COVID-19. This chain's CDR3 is CASSRDRDVGEQFF. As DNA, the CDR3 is TGTGCCAGCAGTCGGGACAGGGATGTAGGTGAGCAGTTCTTC.